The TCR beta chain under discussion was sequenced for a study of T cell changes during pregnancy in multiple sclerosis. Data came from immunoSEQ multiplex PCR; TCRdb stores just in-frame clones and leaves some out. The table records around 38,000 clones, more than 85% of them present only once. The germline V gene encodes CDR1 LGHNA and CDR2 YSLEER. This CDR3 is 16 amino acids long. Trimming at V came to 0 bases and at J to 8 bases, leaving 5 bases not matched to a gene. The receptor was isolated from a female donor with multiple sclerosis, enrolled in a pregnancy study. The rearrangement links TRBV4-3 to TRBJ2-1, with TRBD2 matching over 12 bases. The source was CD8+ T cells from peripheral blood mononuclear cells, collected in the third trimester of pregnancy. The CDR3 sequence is CASSQDSTSGSYEQFF. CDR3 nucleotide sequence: TGCGCCAGCAGCCAAGATTCGACTAGCGGGAGCTATGAGCAGTTCTTC.